This T cell receptor (beta chain) was observed in a study of T cells of healthy individuals. This clonotype was picked up many times. TCRdb called the 5' RACE reads again in MiXCR, with one record for every CDR3 protein. The sample consists of 75,000 to 95,000 distinct CDR3 sequences, 5% of them appearing once. Germline V lookup: CDR1 SNHLY, CDR2 FYNNEI. Between the trimmed V and J ends, which lost 8 bases and 3 bases, there was a span of 11 bases. CDR3 length: 13 residues. This sequence originates from a female donor in good health. The chain links TRBV2 to TRBJ2-1; maybe TRBD2 (5 bases). The CDR3 DNA reads TGTGCCAGCCTTAGCGCCTACTACAATGAGCAGTTCTTC. This gives the protein CASLSAYYNEQFF.